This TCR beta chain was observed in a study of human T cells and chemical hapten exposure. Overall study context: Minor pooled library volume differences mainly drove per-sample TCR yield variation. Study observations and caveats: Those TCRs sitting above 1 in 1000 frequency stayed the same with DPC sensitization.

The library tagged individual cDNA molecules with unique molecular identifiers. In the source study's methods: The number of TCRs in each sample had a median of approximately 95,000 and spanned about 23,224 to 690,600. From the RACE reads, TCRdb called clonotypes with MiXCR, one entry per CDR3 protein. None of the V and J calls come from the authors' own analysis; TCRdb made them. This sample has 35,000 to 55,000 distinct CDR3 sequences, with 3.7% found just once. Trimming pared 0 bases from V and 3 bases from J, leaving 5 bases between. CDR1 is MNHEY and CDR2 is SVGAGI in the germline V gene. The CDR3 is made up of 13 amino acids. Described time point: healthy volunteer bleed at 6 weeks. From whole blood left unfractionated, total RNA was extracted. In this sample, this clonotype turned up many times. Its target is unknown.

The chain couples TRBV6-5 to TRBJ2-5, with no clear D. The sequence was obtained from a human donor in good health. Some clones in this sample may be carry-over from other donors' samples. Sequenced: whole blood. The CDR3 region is CASSYSWKETQYF. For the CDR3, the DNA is TGTGCCAGCAGTTACTCTTGGAAAGAGACCCAGTACTTC.